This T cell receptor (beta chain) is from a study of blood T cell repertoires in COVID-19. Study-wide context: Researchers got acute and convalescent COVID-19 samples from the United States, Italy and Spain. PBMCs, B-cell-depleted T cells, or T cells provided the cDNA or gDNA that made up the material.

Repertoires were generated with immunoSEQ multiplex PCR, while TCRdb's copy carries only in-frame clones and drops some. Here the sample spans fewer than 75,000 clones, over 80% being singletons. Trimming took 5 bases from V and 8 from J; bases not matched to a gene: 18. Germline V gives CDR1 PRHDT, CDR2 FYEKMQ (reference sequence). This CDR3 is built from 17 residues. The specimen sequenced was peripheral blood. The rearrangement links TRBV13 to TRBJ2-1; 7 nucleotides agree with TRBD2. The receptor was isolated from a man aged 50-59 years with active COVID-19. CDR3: CASSHLRQAGIFDEQFF. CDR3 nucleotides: TGTGCCAGCAGCCACCTCCGGCAAGCGGGAATCTTCGATGAGCAGTTCTTC.